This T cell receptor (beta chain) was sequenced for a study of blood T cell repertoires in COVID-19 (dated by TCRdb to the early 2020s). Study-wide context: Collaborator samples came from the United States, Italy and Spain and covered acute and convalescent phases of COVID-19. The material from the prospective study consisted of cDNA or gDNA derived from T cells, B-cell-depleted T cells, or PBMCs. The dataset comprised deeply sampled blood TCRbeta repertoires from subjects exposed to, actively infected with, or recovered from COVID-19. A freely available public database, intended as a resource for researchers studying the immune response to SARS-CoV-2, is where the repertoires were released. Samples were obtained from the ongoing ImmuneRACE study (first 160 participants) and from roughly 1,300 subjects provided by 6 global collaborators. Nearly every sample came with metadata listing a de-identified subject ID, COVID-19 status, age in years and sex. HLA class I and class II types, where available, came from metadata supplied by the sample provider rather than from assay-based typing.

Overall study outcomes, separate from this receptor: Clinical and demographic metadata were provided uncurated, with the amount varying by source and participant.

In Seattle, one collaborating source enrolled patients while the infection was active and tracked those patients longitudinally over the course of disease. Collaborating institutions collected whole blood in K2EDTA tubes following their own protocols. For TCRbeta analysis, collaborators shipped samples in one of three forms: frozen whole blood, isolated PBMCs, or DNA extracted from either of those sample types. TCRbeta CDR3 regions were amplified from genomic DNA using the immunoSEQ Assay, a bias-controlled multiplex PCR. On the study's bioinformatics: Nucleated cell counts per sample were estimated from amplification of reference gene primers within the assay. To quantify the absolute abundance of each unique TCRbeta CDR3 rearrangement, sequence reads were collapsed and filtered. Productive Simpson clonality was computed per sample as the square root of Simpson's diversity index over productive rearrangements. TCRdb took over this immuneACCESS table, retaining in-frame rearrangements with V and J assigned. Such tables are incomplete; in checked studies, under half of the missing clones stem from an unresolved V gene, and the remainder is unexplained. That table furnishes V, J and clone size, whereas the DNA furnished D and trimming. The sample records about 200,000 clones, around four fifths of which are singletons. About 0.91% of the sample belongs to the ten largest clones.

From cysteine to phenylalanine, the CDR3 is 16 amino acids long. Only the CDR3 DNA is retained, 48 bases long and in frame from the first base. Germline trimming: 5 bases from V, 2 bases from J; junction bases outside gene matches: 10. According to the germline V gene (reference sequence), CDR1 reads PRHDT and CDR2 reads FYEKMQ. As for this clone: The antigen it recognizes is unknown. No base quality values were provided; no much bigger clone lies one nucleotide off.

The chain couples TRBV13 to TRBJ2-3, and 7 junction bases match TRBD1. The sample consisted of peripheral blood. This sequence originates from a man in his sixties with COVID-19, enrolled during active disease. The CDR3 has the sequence CASSQRDSEPTDTQYF. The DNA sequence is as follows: TGTGCCAGCAGCCAACGGGACAGTGAACCCACAGATACGCAGTATTTT.